This TCR beta chain comes out of a study of OX40 agonist ivuxolimab in advanced cancers. Deletions cut 2 bases from V and 6 bases from J, with 13 bases between. The germline V gene has CDR1 MNHEY and CDR2 SMNVEV (reference sequence). There are 14 residues in the CDR3. The protocol was immunoSEQ multiplex PCR, while the TCRdb copy is restricted to in-frame clones and leaves out a portion. Of 75,000 to 90,000 clones in the sample, 87% were seen once. The chain links TRBV27 to TRBJ1-2, with a possible D match to TRBD1 (5 bases). This sample comprised CD4+ or CD8+ T cells sorted from blood, obtained in a trial of the OX40 agonist ivuxolimab. The sequence was obtained from an adult with an advanced solid tumor such as melanoma, head and neck, liver or kidney cancer. The CDR3 is CASSLRAGLDGYTF. CDR3 in DNA: TGTGCCAGCAGTTTAAGGGCAGGGTTGGATGGCTACACCTTC.